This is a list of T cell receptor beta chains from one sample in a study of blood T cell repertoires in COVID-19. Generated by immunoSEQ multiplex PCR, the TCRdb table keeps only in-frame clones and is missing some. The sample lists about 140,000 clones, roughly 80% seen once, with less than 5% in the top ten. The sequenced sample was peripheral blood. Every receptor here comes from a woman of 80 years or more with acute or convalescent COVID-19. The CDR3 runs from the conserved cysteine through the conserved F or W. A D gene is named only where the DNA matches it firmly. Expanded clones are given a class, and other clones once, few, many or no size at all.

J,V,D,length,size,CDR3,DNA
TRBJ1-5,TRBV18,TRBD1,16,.,CASSSNPGGADQPQHF,TGTGCCAGCTCATCAAATCCAGGGGGCGCGGATCAGCCCCAGCATTTT
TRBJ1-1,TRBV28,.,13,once,CASRRQELPEAFF,TGTGCCAGCAGGAGACAGGAGCTACCTGAAGCTTTCTTT
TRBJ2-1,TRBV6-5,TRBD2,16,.,CASSSQGLERSYEQFF,TGTGCCAGCAGTTCCCAGGGACTAGAGCGTTCCTATGAGCAGTTCTTC
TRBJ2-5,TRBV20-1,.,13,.,CSASALYQETQYF,TGCAGTGCTAGTGCGCTATACCAAGAGACCCAGTACTTC
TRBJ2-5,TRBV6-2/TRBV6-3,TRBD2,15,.,CASSSTRGGVATQYF,TGTGCCAGCAGTTCGACTCGGGGAGGGGTGGCGACCCAGTACTTC
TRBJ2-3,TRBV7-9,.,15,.,CASSLVQGWTDTQYF,TGTGCCAGCAGCTTAGTCCAGGGATGGACAGATACGCAGTATTTT
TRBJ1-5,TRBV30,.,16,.,CAWSLRGGTSNQPQHF,TGTGCCTGGAGCTTAAGGGGGGGGACGAGCAATCAGCCCCAGCATTTT
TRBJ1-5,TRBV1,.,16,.,CTSSQPGQAWNQPQHF,TGCACCAGCAGCCAACCGGGACAGGCTTGGAATCAGCCCCAGCATTTT
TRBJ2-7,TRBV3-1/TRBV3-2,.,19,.,CASSQVIGGGLLNSYEQYF,TGTGCCAGCAGCCAGGTGATTGGGGGGGGCCTCCTTAACTCCTACGAGCAGTACTTC
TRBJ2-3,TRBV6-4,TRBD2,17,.,CASSRSGSPTSTDTQYF,TGTGCCAGCAGTCGGAGCGGGAGTCCCACTAGCACAGATACGCAGTATTTT
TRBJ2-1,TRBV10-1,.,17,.,CASSGTQGGSSYNEQFF,TGCGCCAGCAGTGGGACGCAGGGTGGCAGCTCCTACAATGAGCAGTTCTTC
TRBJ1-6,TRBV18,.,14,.,CASSPASVPSPLHF,TGTGCCAGCTCACCAGCGAGCGTACCATCACCCCTCCACTTT
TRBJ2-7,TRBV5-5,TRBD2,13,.,CASSHGGFYEQYF,TGTGCCAGCAGCCACGGGGGGTTCTACGAGCAGTACTTC
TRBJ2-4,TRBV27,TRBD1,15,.,CASSTQRDSKNIQYF,TGTGCCAGCAGCACCCAACGGGACAGCAAAAACATTCAGTACTTC
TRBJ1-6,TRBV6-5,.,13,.,CASSYSSVSPLHF,TGTGCCAGCAGTTACTCGAGTGTTTCACCCCTCCACTTT
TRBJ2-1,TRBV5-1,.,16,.,CASSLVLPSSYNEQFF,TGCGCCAGCAGCTTGGTTCTCCCGAGCTCCTACAATGAGCAGTTCTTC
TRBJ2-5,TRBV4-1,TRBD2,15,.,CASSPGGRGPETQYF,TGCGCCAGCAGCCCTGGGGGGAGGGGTCCAGAGACCCAGTACTTC
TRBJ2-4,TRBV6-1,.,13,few,CASSEQGGNIQYF,TGTGCCAGCAGTGAACAGGGGGGAAACATTCAGTACTTC
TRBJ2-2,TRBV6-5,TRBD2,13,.,CASSKRGNGELFF,TGTGCCAGCAGCAAGCGGGGGAACGGGGAGCTGTTTTTT
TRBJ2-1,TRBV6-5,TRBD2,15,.,CASTGLADSYNEQFF,TGTGCCAGCACGGGACTAGCGGACTCCTACAATGAGCAGTTCTTC